A single sample gave rise to the 26 T cell receptor beta chains below, sequenced in a study of blood T cell repertoires in COVID-19. Clones were sequenced by immunoSEQ multiplex PCR, and TCRdb holds only the in-frame ones, with some missing. The sample includes 250,000 to 350,000 clones, roughly 90% of them seen just once. The specimen sequenced was peripheral blood. The receptors here all came from a woman aged 50 to 60 who had recovered from COVID-19.

The chain joins TRBV27 to TRBJ2-4; D perhaps matches TRBD2 (6 bases). The CDR3 loop spans 13 amino acids. Germline-derived CDR1 and CDR2 are MNHEY and SMNVEV (reference sequence). V dropped 3 bases and J dropped 8 bases, with 11 bases sitting between them. CDR3 nucleotides: TGTGCCAGCAGTTTTGTTCCGGGGGACATTCAGTACTTC. It specifies CASSFVPGDIQYF.

The chain has TRBV4-1 and TRBJ1-4; D is unclear. This CDR3 has 15 amino acids. Trimming removed 1 base from V and 1 base from J, with 7 bases in between. The germline CDR1 and CDR2 sequences are MGHRA and YSYEKL. For the CDR3, the DNA is TGCGCCAGCAGCCAAGGGGAGGGAACTAATGAAAAACTGTTTTTT. Translating gives CASSQGEGTNEKLFF.

The CDR3 reads CASSLGLLNIQYF. The CDR3 DNA sequence: TGTGCCAGCAGCTTAGGACTACTAAACATTCAGTACTTC. The V and J genes are TRBV7-9 and TRBJ2-4; tentative D call: TRBD2 (5 bases). V was trimmed by 1 base and J by 6 bases, leaving 7 bases between them. The CDR3 totals 13 residues. Germline V gives CDR1 SEHNR, CDR2 FQNEAQ (reference sequence).

V gene TRBV5-6 combines with J gene TRBJ1-1, with TRBD1 identical over 7 bases. Germline V gene lookup returns CDR1 SGHDT and CDR2 YYEEEE. The CDR3 loop spans 15 amino acids. With V trimmed by 4 bases and J by 0 bases, 6 bases remained unmatched. As DNA, the CDR3 is TGTGCCAGCAGCGGGGGACAGAGAATGAACACTGAAGCTTTCTTT. Its translation: CASSGGQRMNTEAFF.

This sequence joins TRBV27 and TRBJ2-2; 13 nucleotides agree with TRBD2. Germline CDR1 is MNHEY and CDR2 is SMNVEV (reference sequence). The junction had 8 bases not matched to a gene; V was cut back by 6 bases and J by 1 base. The CDR3 length is 18 residues. CDR3 amino acids: CASRRLAGGLLNTGELFF. The CDR3 DNA follows: TGTGCCAGCAGGCGACTAGCGGGAGGACTATTGAACACCGGGGAGCTGTTTTTT.

The chain carries TRBV18 and TRBJ2-1; unclear D gene. In germline, CDR1 is KGHSH, CDR2 LQKENI. The CDR3 consists of 14 residues. The germline V and J ends were trimmed by 6 bases and 6 bases, with 15 bases remaining between them. For the CDR3, the DNA is TGTGCCAGCTCTCGACCTCCTCCGGGCAATGAGCAGTTCTTC. It translates to CASSRPPPGNEQFF. The full variable domain, with the rest looked up from reference TRBV18 and TRBJ2-1, is NAGVMQNPRHLVRRRGQEARLRCSPMKGHSHVYWYRQLPEEGLKFMVYLQKENIIDESGMPKERFSAEFPKEGPSILRIQQVVRGDSAAYFCASSRPPPGNEQFFGPGTRLTVL.

This clone showed up just once. This chain uses TRBV11-2 with TRBJ2-5, with TRBD2 matching 12 bases. Germline CDR1 reads SGHAT; CDR2 reads FQNNGV. The CDR3 runs to 15 residues. J gave up 0 bases and V 6 bases, and 2 bases lay outside the gene matches. The CDR3 DNA follows: TGTGCCAGCAGACTAGCGGGGGGATACCAAGAGACCCAGTACTTC. Translating it yields CASRLAGGYQETQYF.

The V call is TRBV9, the J call TRBJ1-1, with 10 positions matching TRBD1. The junction had 2 bases not matched to a gene; V was cut back by 3 bases and J by 3 bases. The CDR3 length is 14 residues. Germline loops: CDR1 SGDLS, CDR2 YYNGEE. CDR3 residues: CASSGGTGDTEAFF. The CDR3 nucleotides are TGTGCCAGCAGCGGGGGGACAGGGGACACTGAAGCTTTCTTT.

This clone was picked up one time. The chain is built from TRBV2 and TRBJ1-1; TRBD1 is a possible D gene (5 bases). The CDR3 covers 15 residues. Trimming cost V 3 bases and J 0 bases, with 11 bases left between them. Germline CDR1 reads SNHLY; CDR2 reads FYNNEI. CDR3 DNA: TGTGCCAGCAGTGATGGGGCAGGGATGAACACTGAAGCTTTCTTT. This codes for CASSDGAGMNTEAFF.

The chain couples TRBV19 to TRBJ1-2; no clear D gene. Deletions cut 10 bases from V and 8 bases from J, with 20 bases between. This CDR3 has 13 amino acids. The germline V gene has CDR1 LNHDA and CDR2 SQIVND (reference sequence). The CDR3 region is CATSAFLTGGYTF. CDR3 nucleotide sequence: TGTGCCACCTCGGCCTTCCTTACGGGGGGCTACACCTTC.

DNA for the CDR3: TGTGCCAGCAGTTCCCCAGGGACAGGGGGCTGGGGCTACACCTTC. Encoded protein: CASSSPGTGGWGYTF. The chain is built from TRBV28 and TRBJ1-2; 12 bases are a match to TRBD1. The trim removed 4 bases at V and 8 bases at J, leaving 8 bases unmatched. Germline V gene data show CDR1 as MDHEN and CDR2 as SYDVKM. This CDR3 has 15 residues.

The chain carries TRBV5-1 and TRBJ2-1, with 7 positions matching TRBD2. Germline-derived CDR1 and CDR2 are SGHRS and YFSETQ. V lost 1 base, J lost 7 bases, and 11 bases stayed unmatched. The CDR3 consists of 16 residues. The CDR3 reads CASSLFQRGASNEQFF. CDR3 nucleotide sequence: TGCGCCAGCAGCTTGTTTCAGCGGGGAGCCTCAAATGAGCAGTTCTTC.

The CDR3 DNA sequence: TGTGCCAGCAGCTCGCCTCCGGGACAGGCTGAAAAACTGTTTTTT. It codes for CASSSPPGQAEKLFF. The chain carries TRBV7-9 and TRBJ1-4; 8 bases line up with TRBD1. Trimming removed 4 bases from V and 7 bases from J; junction bases left unmatched: 8. The germline CDR1 and CDR2 sequences are SEHNR and FQNEAQ (reference sequence). The CDR3 runs to 15 residues.

Here the CDR3 reads CASSQTGGATYEQYF. Here the CDR3 DNA reads TGTGCCAGCAGTCAGACAGGGGGTGCCACCTACGAGCAGTACTTC. The chain links TRBV6-2 or TRBV6-3 to TRBJ2-7; 9 bases are shared with TRBD1. Germline V gene lookup returns CDR1 MNHEY and CDR2 SVGEGT. The V and J ends lost 5 bases and 2 bases, in that order; junction bases with no gene match: 7. This CDR3 comprises 15 residues.

J is TRBJ2-7 and V is TRBV5-1; a possible D gene is TRBD2 (5 bases). Trimming cost V 0 bases and J 0 bases, with 13 bases left between them. There are 16 residues in the CDR3. The germline V gene encodes CDR1 SGHRS and CDR2 YFSETQ. The CDR3 spells CASSLGSPGISYEQYF. The CDR3, as DNA: TGCGCCAGCAGCTTGGGAAGTCCGGGGATCTCCTACGAGCAGTACTTC.

V and J are TRBV7-9 and TRBJ2-3; D call uncertain. With 0 bases removed from V and 7 bases from J, the gap between germline ends came to 11 bases. Germline V gives CDR1 SEHNR, CDR2 FQNEAQ (reference sequence). CDR3 length: 14 residues. The CDR3 reads CASSLASVIHTQYF. The CDR3, as DNA: TGTGCCAGCAGCTTAGCGAGCGTTATCCATACGCAGTATTTT.

V and J are TRBV9 and TRBJ2-7, with D perhaps matching TRBD2 (6 bases). Germline-derived CDR1 and CDR2 are SGDLS and YYNGEE. The CDR3 totals 15 residues. V shed 0 bases and J shed 3 bases, with 13 bases lying between them. CDR3 sequence: CASSVEPGVGYEQYF. The CDR3 DNA reads TGTGCCAGCAGCGTAGAGCCGGGGGTAGGCTACGAGCAGTACTTC.

V is TRBV15 and J is TRBJ2-3, with 9 bases matching TRBD1. V shed 2 bases, J shed 2 bases, and the junction held 11 bases outside the gene matches. This CDR3 contains 18 residues. Germline V gene data show CDR1 as LNHNV and CDR2 as YYDKDF (reference sequence). The CDR3 nucleotides read TGTGCCACCAGCAGATCCACCTGGACAGGGGACTACACAGATACGCAGTATTTT. Protein sequence: CATSRSTWTGDYTDTQYF. Full variable domain (outside the CDR3, taken from reference TRBV15 and TRBJ2-3): DAMVIQNPRYQVTQFGKPVTLSCSQTLNHNVMYWYQQKSSQAPKLLFHYYDKDFNNEADTPDNFQSRRPNTSFCFLDIRSPGLGDTAMYLCATSRSTWTGDYTDTQYFGPGTRLTVL.

With respect to this clone: Within the sample, other DNA sequences also encode this same CDR3. The genes are TRBV9 and TRBJ1-1; 8 bases line up with TRBD1. Germline V gives CDR1 SGDLS, CDR2 YYNGEE. The CDR3 spans 14 residues. J was trimmed by 4 bases and V by 1 base; bases with no gene match: 3. This CDR3 is CASSVQGAGTEAFF. CDR3 nucleotide sequence: TGTGCCAGCAGCGTACAGGGGGCCGGCACTGAAGCTTTCTTT.

This chain connects TRBV6-2 or TRBV6-3 to TRBJ1-1; D perhaps matches TRBD1 (6 bases). Germline CDR1 reads MNHEY; CDR2 reads SVGEGT. CDR3 length equals 15 residues. Trimming removed 2 bases at V and 0 bases at J, with 10 bases between. The CDR3 sequence is CASSYRGHLNTEAFF. In nucleotides, the CDR3 is TGTGCCAGCAGTTACCGGGGACATTTGAACACTGAAGCTTTCTTT.

The chain carries TRBV3-1 (or the pseudogene TRBV3-2) and TRBJ1-2, with a possible D match to TRBD1 (6 bases). Deletions cut 1 base from V and 8 bases from J, with 11 bases between. This CDR3 comprises 13 residues. The V gene's germline CDR1 is LGHDT and CDR2 YNNKEL (reference sequence). CDR3 amino acids: CASSQVGARGYTF. DNA for the CDR3: TGTGCCAGCAGCCAAGTGGGGGCGCGGGGCTACACCTTC.

The V gene is TRBV20-1, the J gene TRBJ2-1, with 11 positions matching TRBD2. This CDR3 has 16 amino acids. Losses at the gene ends were 3 bases for V and 1 base for J; bases not matched to a gene: 5. The V gene's germline CDR1 is DFQATT and CDR2 SNEGSKA (reference sequence). CDR3 nucleotide sequence: TGCAGTGCTAGTGTACTAGCGGGAGTTTCCTACAATGAGCAGTTCTTC. Translated: CSASVLAGVSYNEQFF.

The chain is built from TRBV11-2 and TRBJ1-1; possible D gene TRBD1, 5 bases. Per germline, CDR1 SGHAT and CDR2 FQNNGV. The CDR3 length is 14 residues. V was shortened by 0 bases and J by 5 bases, with 10 bases between the two germline ends. The DNA of the CDR3 is TGTGCCAGCAGCTTAGATCAGGGATGGACTGAAGCTTTCTTT. This codes for CASSLDQGWTEAFF.

The CDR3 sequence is CASSPPDRGRYYGYTF. CDR3 coding DNA: TGTGCCAGCAGCCCACCCGACAGGGGAAGGTACTATGGCTACACCTTC. The gene calls are TRBV4-2 and TRBJ1-2, with TRBD1 identical over 8 bases. The CDR3 loop spans 16 amino acids. Trimming took 4 bases from V and 3 from J; bases not matched to a gene: 10. Germline CDR1 LGHNA, CDR2 YNFKEQ.

The chain has TRBV5-1 and TRBJ2-5; the D gene is possibly TRBD1 (6 bases). Per the germline V gene, CDR1 is SGHRS and CDR2 is YFSETQ. Trimming pared 4 bases from V and 1 base from J, leaving 17 bases between. CDR3 size: 16 residues. CDR3 region: CASSGGPGHPQETQYF. The CDR3 nucleotides read TGCGCCAGCAGCGGGGGCCCGGGACACCCCCAAGAGACCCAGTACTTC.

V usage is TRBV7-2 and J usage is TRBJ2-3, with D unclear. The CDR3 length is 17 residues. The germline V gene has CDR1 SGHTA and CDR2 FQGNSA. Trimming removed 2 bases at V and 0 bases at J, with 15 bases between. CDR3 amino acids: CASSLRFGATSTDTQYF. The CDR3 coding sequence is TGTGCCAGCAGCTTAAGGTTCGGAGCGACTAGCACAGATACGCAGTATTTT.